This T cell receptor (beta chain) was recorded in a study of regulatory T cells in long-lasting Graves disease. Building of the TCR beta libraries involved iRepertoire HTBI primers and Arm-PCR of CDR3 regions. Authors' processing steps: Overall, samples carried 62 TRBV and 14 TRBJ segments. In TCRdb, the multiplex PCR reads were re-called with MiXCR into one record per CDR3 protein. For this entry, the V and J calls and clone size follow TCRdb and not the study's own pipeline. The table includes about 430,000 distinct CDR3 sequences, approximately 16% detected once. Described time point: newly diagnosed GD, antithyroid drugs for less than 3 months. Researchers made the TCR library from RNA that was extracted from PBMCs. Guidelines of the American Thyroid Association were used to diagnose Graves' disease. This same sample was also taken into another study, of T cells in Graves' hyperthyroidism and ophthalmopathy.

This TCR derives from a woman aged 40 to 55 with Graves disease. Source: peripheral blood mononuclear cells (PBMCs), taken at new diagnosis, from a patient treated with antithyroid drugs.

CDR3 nucleotide sequence: TGTGCCAGCAGCGTAGGCGGTAGCGGGACCTACGAGCAGTACTTC. Translated: CASSVGGSGTYEQYF. The chain is built from TRBV9 and TRBJ2-7; 8 positions match TRBD2. CDR1 and CDR2 (germline): SGDLS, YYNGEE. Germline trimming cut 0 bases from V and 2 bases from J; bases unmatched to any gene: 4. The CDR3 has 15 residues.